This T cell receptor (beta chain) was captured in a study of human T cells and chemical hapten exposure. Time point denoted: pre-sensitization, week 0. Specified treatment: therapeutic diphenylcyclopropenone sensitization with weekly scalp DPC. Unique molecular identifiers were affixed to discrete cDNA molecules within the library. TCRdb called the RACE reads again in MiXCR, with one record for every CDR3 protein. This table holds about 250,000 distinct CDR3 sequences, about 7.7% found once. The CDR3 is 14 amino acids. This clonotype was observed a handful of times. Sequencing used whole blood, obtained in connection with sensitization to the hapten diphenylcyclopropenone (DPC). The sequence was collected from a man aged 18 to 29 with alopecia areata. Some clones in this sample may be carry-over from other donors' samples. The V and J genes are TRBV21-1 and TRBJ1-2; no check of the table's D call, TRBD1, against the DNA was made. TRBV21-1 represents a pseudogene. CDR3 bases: TGTGCCAGCAACCATACAGGGTCGGACTATGGCTACACCTTC. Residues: CASNHTGSDYGYTF.